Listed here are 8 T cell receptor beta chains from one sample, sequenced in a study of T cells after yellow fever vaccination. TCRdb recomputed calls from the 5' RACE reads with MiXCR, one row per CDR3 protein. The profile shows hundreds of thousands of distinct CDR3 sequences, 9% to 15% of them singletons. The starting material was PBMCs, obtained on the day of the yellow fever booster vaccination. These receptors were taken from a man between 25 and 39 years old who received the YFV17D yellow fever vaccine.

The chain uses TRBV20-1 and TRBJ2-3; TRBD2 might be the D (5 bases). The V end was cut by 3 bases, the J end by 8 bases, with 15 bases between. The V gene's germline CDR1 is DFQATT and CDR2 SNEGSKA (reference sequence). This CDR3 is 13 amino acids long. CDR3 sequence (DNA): TGCAGTGCTAGCTTGGAGGTCCACGGTACGCAGTATTTT. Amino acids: CSASLEVHGTQYF.

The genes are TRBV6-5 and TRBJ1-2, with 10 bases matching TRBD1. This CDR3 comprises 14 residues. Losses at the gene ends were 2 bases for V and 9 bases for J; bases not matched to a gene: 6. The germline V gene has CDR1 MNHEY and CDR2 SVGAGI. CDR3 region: CASSYPGQGESYTF. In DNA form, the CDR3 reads TGTGCCAGCAGTTACCCTGGACAGGGGGAGAGCTACACCTTC.

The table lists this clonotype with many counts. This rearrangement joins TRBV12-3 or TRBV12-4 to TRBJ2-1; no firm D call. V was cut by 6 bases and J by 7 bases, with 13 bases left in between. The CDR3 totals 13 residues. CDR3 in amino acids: CASRTNGQNEQFF. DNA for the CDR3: TGTGCCAGCAGAACCAACGGGCAGAATGAGCAGTTCTTC.

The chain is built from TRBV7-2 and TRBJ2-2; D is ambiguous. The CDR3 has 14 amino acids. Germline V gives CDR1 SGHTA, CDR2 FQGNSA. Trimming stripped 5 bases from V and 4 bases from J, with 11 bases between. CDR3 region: CASSVKWGTGELFF. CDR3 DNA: TGTGCCAGCAGCGTTAAGTGGGGCACCGGGGAGCTGTTTTTT.

The CDR3 sequence: CAWRYSGANVLTF. The CDR3 bases are TGTGCCTGGCGCTACTCTGGGGCCAACGTCCTGACTTTC. The chain combines TRBV30 with TRBJ2-6; unclear D gene. Germline values: CDR1 GTSNPN, CDR2 SVGIG (reference sequence). The V end was cut by 5 bases, the J end by 0 bases, with 5 bases between. The CDR3 extends over 13 amino acids.

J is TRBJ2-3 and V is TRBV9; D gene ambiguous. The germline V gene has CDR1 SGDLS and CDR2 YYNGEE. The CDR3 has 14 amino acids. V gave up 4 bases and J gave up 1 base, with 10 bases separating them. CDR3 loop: CASSIRTGTDTQYF. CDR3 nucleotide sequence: TGTGCCAGCAGCATTCGGACGGGCACAGATACGCAGTATTTT.

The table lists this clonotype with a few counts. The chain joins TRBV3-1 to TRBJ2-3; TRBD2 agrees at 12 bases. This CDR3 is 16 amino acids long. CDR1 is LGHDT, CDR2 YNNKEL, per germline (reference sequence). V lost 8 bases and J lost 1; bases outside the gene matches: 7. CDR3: CASYRTSGKCTDTQYF. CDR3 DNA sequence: TGTGCCAGCTACAGGACTAGCGGGAAGTGCACAGATACGCAGTATTTT.

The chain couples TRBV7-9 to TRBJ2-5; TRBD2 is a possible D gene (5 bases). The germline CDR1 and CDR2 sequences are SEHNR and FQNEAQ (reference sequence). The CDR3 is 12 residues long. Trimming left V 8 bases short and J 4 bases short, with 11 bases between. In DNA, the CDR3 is TGTGCCAGCGATGCGGAGGTAGAGACCCAGTACTTC. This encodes CASDAEVETQYF. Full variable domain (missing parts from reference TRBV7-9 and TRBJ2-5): DTGVSQNPRHKITKRGQNVTFRCDPISEHNRLYWYRQTLGQGPEFLTYFQNEAQLEKSRLLSDRFSAERPKGSFSTLEIQRTEQGDSAMYLCASDAEVETQYFGPGTRLLVL.